The rows below give T cell receptor beta chains drawn from one sample of a study of blood T cell repertoires in COVID-19. The data were produced by immunoSEQ multiplex PCR, yet TCRdb's version contains in-frame clones alone and is incomplete. The sample holds about 160,000 clones, over 75% seen once. The sequenced material came from peripheral blood. The receptor set was obtained from a man aged 18 to 30 with COVID-19, enrolled during active disease. CDR3s include the opening cysteine and the closing phenylalanine or tryptophan. A D gene is named only where the DNA matches it firmly. The size of a clone is reported for some rows only, either as once, few or many, or as a class for expanded clones.

j_gene: TRBJ2-1
v_gene: TRBV19
abundance: NA
d_gene: NA
CDR3nt: TGTGCCAGTAGTAGCCTGGAGGGCCCTAGCTCCTACAATGAGCAGTTCTTC
CDR3aa: CASSSLEGPSSYNEQFF

j_gene: TRBJ2-7
v_gene: TRBV30
abundance: once
d_gene: NA
CDR3nt: TGTGCCTGGGAGACTAGTTACGAGCAGTACTTC
CDR3aa: CAWETSYEQYF

j_gene: TRBJ1-1
v_gene: TRBV11-2
abundance: NA
d_gene: NA
CDR3nt: TGTGCCAGCAGCTTAGGCGGGGGCCTCATGAACACTGAAGCTTTCTTT
CDR3aa: CASSLGGGLMNTEAFF

j_gene: TRBJ1-1
v_gene: TRBV5-1
abundance: NA
d_gene: NA
CDR3nt: TGCGCCAGCAGCTTGGAAGGGGCGGACACTGAAGCTTTCTTT
CDR3aa: CASSLEGADTEAFF

j_gene: TRBJ2-7
v_gene: TRBV9
abundance: NA
d_gene: NA
CDR3nt: TGTGCCAGCAGCGTAGGCTCGCGGAACTACGAGCAGTACTTC
CDR3aa: CASSVGSRNYEQYF

j_gene: TRBJ2-7
v_gene: TRBV11-2
abundance: NA
d_gene: TRBD1
CDR3nt: TGTGCCAGCAGCAGACTTCGGACAGGGCGGACCTACGAGCAGTACTTC
CDR3aa: CASSRLRTGRTYEQYF

j_gene: TRBJ2-2
v_gene: TRBV28
abundance: NA
d_gene: TRBD1
CDR3nt: TGTGCCAGCAGAACACCGGGACAGGGGTCCGGGGAGCTGTTTTTT
CDR3aa: CASRTPGQGSGELFF

j_gene: TRBJ2-7
v_gene: TRBV7-9
abundance: NA
d_gene: TRBD2
CDR3nt: TGTGCCAGCAGCTTACCGCCAGGGACCGGGGGGAACTACGAGCAGTACTTC
CDR3aa: CASSLPPGTGGNYEQYF

j_gene: TRBJ1-1
v_gene: TRBV9
abundance: NA
d_gene: TRBD1
CDR3nt: TGTGCCAGCAGCGCCCACGGACAGGGGGGGGATCGGAACACTGAAGCTTTCTTT
CDR3aa: CASSAHGQGGDRNTEAFF

j_gene: TRBJ1-2
v_gene: TRBV27
abundance: once
d_gene: TRBD1
CDR3nt: TGTGCCAGCAGGCAGGGGGCCTATGGCTACACCTTC
CDR3aa: CASRQGAYGYTF

j_gene: TRBJ1-4
v_gene: TRBV4-3
abundance: NA
d_gene: NA
CDR3nt: TGCGCCAGCAGCCAAGTCAGGCAGACCGAAAAACTGTTTTTT
CDR3aa: CASSQVRQTEKLFF

j_gene: TRBJ2-3
v_gene: TRBV27
abundance: NA
d_gene: NA
CDR3nt: TGTGCCAGCAGTTTTCCCTCAGGGGATACGCAGTATTTT
CDR3aa: CASSFPSGDTQYF

j_gene: TRBJ1-2
v_gene: TRBV3-1/TRBV3-2
abundance: NA
d_gene: NA
CDR3nt: TGTGCCAGCAGCCAGTGGACAGCTAACTATGGCTACACCTTC
CDR3aa: CASSQWTANYGYTF

j_gene: TRBJ2-5
v_gene: TRBV30
abundance: NA
d_gene: TRBD2
CDR3nt: TGTGCCTGGAGTGTGAACGGGAGGGAGACCCAGTACTTC
CDR3aa: CAWSVNGRETQYF

j_gene: TRBJ2-3
v_gene: TRBV24-1
abundance: once
d_gene: TRBD1
CDR3nt: TGTGCCACCAGTGACCCGGGACAGATTAGCACAGATACGCAGTATTTT
CDR3aa: CATSDPGQISTDTQYF

j_gene: TRBJ2-1
v_gene: TRBV20-1
abundance: NA
d_gene: TRBD2
CDR3nt: TGCAGTGCTAGTATCGGGACTAGGCTTCGGGAGCAGTTCTTC
CDR3aa: CSASIGTRLREQFF

j_gene: TRBJ1-4
v_gene: TRBV24-1
abundance: NA
d_gene: TRBD1
CDR3nt: TGTGCCACCAGTGACGGCGACAGGGCAACTAATGAAAAACTGCTTTTT
CDR3aa: CATSDGDRATNEKLLF

j_gene: TRBJ2-2
v_gene: TRBV18
abundance: once
d_gene: NA
CDR3nt: TGTGCCAGCTCCCTGGGCGCCGGGGAGCTGTTTTTT
CDR3aa: CASSLGAGELFF

j_gene: TRBJ1-2
v_gene: TRBV27
abundance: NA
d_gene: TRBD1
CDR3nt: TGTGCCAGCAGTTTATCAGGGACAGGCAAAGGCTACACCTTC
CDR3aa: CASSLSGTGKGYTF

j_gene: TRBJ2-7
v_gene: TRBV2
abundance: NA
d_gene: TRBD2
CDR3nt: TGTGCCAGCAGTGTTCCAGAGGGACTACGGGAGCAGTACTTC
CDR3aa: CASSVPEGLREQYF

j_gene: TRBJ2-1
v_gene: TRBV28
abundance: once
d_gene: NA
CDR3nt: TGTGCCAGCAGTTTACTAACAGCCTTCTCCTACAATGAGCAGTTCTTC
CDR3aa: CASSLLTAFSYNEQFF

j_gene: TRBJ2-1
v_gene: TRBV27
abundance: NA
d_gene: NA
CDR3nt: TGTGCCAGCAGTTTAGCCAGGCGTAATGAGCAGTTCTTC
CDR3aa: CASSLARRNEQFF

j_gene: TRBJ2-1
v_gene: TRBV13
abundance: NA
d_gene: NA
CDR3nt: TGTGCCAGCAGCTCCCGGGACTTTCATGAGCAGTTCTTC
CDR3aa: CASSSRDFHEQFF

j_gene: TRBJ2-7
v_gene: TRBV7-9
abundance: NA
d_gene: TRBD1
CDR3nt: TGTGCCAGCAGCTTAGTAGGTGTTGGGGACAGAAATACTCGAGAGCAGTACTTC
CDR3aa: CASSLVGVGDRNTREQYF

j_gene: TRBJ1-2
v_gene: TRBV7-9
abundance: NA
d_gene: NA
CDR3nt: TGTGCCAGCAGCTCGAGGGATGACTATGGCTACACCTTC
CDR3aa: CASSSRDDYGYTF

j_gene: TRBJ2-1
v_gene: TRBV2
abundance: NA
d_gene: NA
CDR3nt: TGTGCCAGCGACTGGGAGGCCTACAATGAGCAGTTCTTC
CDR3aa: CASDWEAYNEQFF

j_gene: TRBJ2-4
v_gene: TRBV4-3
abundance: NA
d_gene: TRBD1
CDR3nt: TGCGCCAGCAGCCAGGGGACAGGGAAAAACATTCAGTACTTC
CDR3aa: CASSQGTGKNIQYF

j_gene: TRBJ1-6
v_gene: TRBV27
abundance: NA
d_gene: TRBD1
CDR3nt: TGTGCCAGCAGACGAGCAGGGGGCGATTCACCCCTCCACTTT
CDR3aa: CASRRAGGDSPLHF